This record concerns one TCR beta chain sequence. Per the original data handling: The assay estimated nucleated cells by amplifying reference gene primers. The repertoire was sequenced with immunoSEQ multiplex PCR; TCRdb's copy has only in-frame clones and lacks some. That table supplies the V and J calls and clone size; D and trimming were determined from the DNA. The table lists around 72,000 clones, approximately 86% of them singletons. The data originate from a study of blood T cell repertoires in COVID-19. Turning to the study itself: Samples taken during acute and convalescent COVID-19 were collected in the United States, Italy and Spain. Sources were T cells, B-cell-depleted T cells, or PBMCs; the material itself was cDNA or gDNA.

The germline V and J ends were trimmed by 4 bases and 5 bases, with 19 bases remaining between them. The CDR3 sequence is 15 residues long. Germline CDR1 SGHNT, CDR2 YYREEE (reference sequence). Source material: peripheral blood. J is TRBJ2-7 and V is TRBV5-4; D perhaps matches TRBD2 (7 bases). The TCR sequence derives from a woman in her fifties or sixties with acute or convalescent COVID-19. For the CDR3, the DNA is TGTGCCAGCAGCCGGGGAGGGGGAGAGGCGAACGAGCAGTACTTC. It is translated as CASSRGGGEANEQYF.